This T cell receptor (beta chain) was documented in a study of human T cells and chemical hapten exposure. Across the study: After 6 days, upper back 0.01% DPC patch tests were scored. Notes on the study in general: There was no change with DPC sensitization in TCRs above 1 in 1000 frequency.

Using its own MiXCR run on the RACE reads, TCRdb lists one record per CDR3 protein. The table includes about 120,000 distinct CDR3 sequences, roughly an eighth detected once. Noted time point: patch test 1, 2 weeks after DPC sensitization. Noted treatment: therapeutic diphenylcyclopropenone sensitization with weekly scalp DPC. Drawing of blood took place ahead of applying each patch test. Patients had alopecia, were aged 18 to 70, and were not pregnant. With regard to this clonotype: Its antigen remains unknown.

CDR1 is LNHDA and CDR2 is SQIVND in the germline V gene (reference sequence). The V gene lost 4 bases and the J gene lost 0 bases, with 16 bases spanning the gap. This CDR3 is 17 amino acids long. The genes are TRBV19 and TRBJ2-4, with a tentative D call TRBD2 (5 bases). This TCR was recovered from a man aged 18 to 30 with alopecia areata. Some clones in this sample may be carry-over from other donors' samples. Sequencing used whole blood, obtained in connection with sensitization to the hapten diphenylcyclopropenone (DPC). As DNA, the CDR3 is TGTGCCAGTAGTAAGGCGGGCCTCCTACTAGCCAAAAACATTCAGTACTTC. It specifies CASSKAGLLLAKNIQYF.